The 9 T cell receptor beta chains reported below all come from one sample, sequenced in a study of identical twins. TCRdb reprocessed the 5' RACE reads with MiXCR, giving one entry per CDR3 protein. This sample has fewer than 500,000 distinct CDR3 sequences, with around 24% found just once. The data also belong to a second study, concerning T cells expressing NK-cell markers.

Sequences were obtained from CD4+ T cells sorted from blood. These receptors all stem from a woman under 30 in good health.

This clonotype was observed at least ten times. The chain uses TRBV7-2 and TRBJ1-2, with 8 nucleotides matching TRBD1. The CDR3 is 13 amino acids. J was trimmed by 8 bases and V by 5 bases; bases with no gene match: 7. CDR1 and CDR2 (germline): SGHTA, FQGNSA. CDR3 in amino acids: CASSPQGAEGYTF. The CDR3 nucleotides read TGTGCCAGCAGCCCTCAGGGGGCTGAGGGCTACACCTTC.

On this clonotype: A read error may explain this, as a much larger clone is one base away. The chain uses TRBV11-2 and TRBJ2-6; no clear D. Deletions cut 6 bases from V and 0 bases from J, with 3 bases between. Germline assignment: CDR1 SGHAT and CDR2 FQNNGV. There are 13 residues in the CDR3. CDR3 loop: CASRNSGANVLTF. Written as DNA, the CDR3 is TGTGCCAGCAGAAACTCTGGGGCCAACGTCCTGACTTTC.

This clonotype was seen many times. The chain employs TRBV7-2 and TRBJ1-5; a weak D match, TRBD1 (6 bases). This CDR3 has 16 residues. V gave up 8 bases and J gave up 5 bases, with 22 bases separating them. Germline assignment: CDR1 SGHTA and CDR2 FQGNSA. CDR3 sequence: CASLYGGGAGDQPQHF. CDR3 in DNA: TGTGCCAGCCTCTACGGGGGGGGGGCCGGAGATCAGCCCCAGCATTTT.

This clonotype was recorded a few times. CDR3 residues: CASSQQTEAGYTF. The CDR3 DNA follows: TGTGCCAGCAGTCAACAGACAGAAGCTGGCTACACCTTC. This chain links TRBV12-3 or TRBV12-4 with TRBJ1-2; D is possibly TRBD1 (5 bases). Trimming removed 5 bases from V and 7 bases from J, with 14 bases in between. The CDR3 is 13 amino acids.

This clonotype was seen only a few times. V gene TRBV7-9 combines with J gene TRBJ2-5; D perhaps matches TRBD2 (5 bases). Trimming shortened V by 1 base and J by 0 bases, and 6 bases separated the two germline ends. Germline-derived CDR1 and CDR2 are SEHNR and FQNEAQ (reference sequence). The CDR3 runs to 14 residues. DNA of the CDR3: TGTGCCAGCAGCTTAGGCGGGTACCAAGAGACCCAGTACTTC. The encoded protein is CASSLGGYQETQYF.

In its sample, this clonotype was seen many times. V and J are TRBV5-1 and TRBJ1-1, with D uncertain. The V end lost 7 bases, the J end lost 1 base, and 17 bases lay between the germline ends. This CDR3 spans 15 amino acids. The V gene's germline CDR1 is SGHRS and CDR2 YFSETQ. The chain's CDR3 is CASHPLAGSNTEAFF. The CDR3 coding sequence is TGCGCCAGCCATCCCTTGGCAGGCTCGAACACTGAAGCTTTCTTT.

This clonotype was seen a few times. This sequence joins TRBV5-1 and TRBJ1-1, with D possibly matching TRBD1 (5 bases). CDR1 is SGHRS and CDR2 is YFSETQ in the germline V gene. The CDR3 consists of 15 residues. Trimming removed 3 bases at V and 1 base at J, with 13 bases between. CDR3 bases: TGCGCCAGCAGCTCTTCGACAGCCCGGAACACTGAAGCTTTCTTT. Translated: CASSSSTARNTEAFF.

This clonotype came up a few times. With a much larger clone just one base away, this may be a read error. The chain joins TRBV6-2 or TRBV6-3 to TRBJ2-1; D uncertain. CDR1 MNHEY and CDR2 SVGEGT come from the germline V gene. The length of the CDR3 is 11 residues. The CDR3 nucleotides are TGTGCCAGCAGTCCCTACTATGAGCAGTTCTTC. Translated, it gives CASSPYYEQFF.

A few counts support this clonotype. The chain recombines TRBV7-3 with TRBJ2-5, with D perhaps given as TRBD1 or TRBD2 (5 bases each). The length of the CDR3 is 15 residues. The ends were cut back, 5 bases at V and 5 bases at J, with 18 bases in the middle. Germline V lookup: CDR1 SGHTA, CDR2 FQGTGA. The CDR3 loop is CASSLLPGPTETQYF. For the CDR3, the DNA is TGTGCCAGCAGCCTGCTACCGGGACCTACGGAGACCCAGTACTTC. The whole variable domain, filled in from reference TRBV7-3 and TRBJ2-5, reads GAGVSQTPSNKVTEKGKYVELRCDPISGHTALYWYRQSLGQGPEFLIYFQGTGAADDSGLPNDRFFAVRPEGSVSTLKIQRTERGDSAVYLCASSLLPGPTETQYFGPGTRLLVL.